The subject of this entry is one T cell receptor (beta chain). How the authors handled the data: Amplification of reference gene primers was used by the study to estimate nucleated cell counts. Data came from immunoSEQ multiplex PCR; TCRdb stores just in-frame clones and leaves some out. Clone size and V and J calls were adopted from that table, with D and trimming inferred from the DNA. The data show 40,000 to 50,000 clones, approximately 85% seen once. This entry comes from a study of blood T cell repertoires in COVID-19. Study-wide background: From the United States, Italy and Spain came samples of acute and convalescent COVID-19. From T cells, B-cell-depleted T cells, or PBMCs came the material, which was cDNA or gDNA.

The CDR3 has 14 amino acids. J gave up 4 bases and V 6 bases, and 6 bases lay outside the gene matches. From germline, CDR1 is SGHVS and CDR2 FQNEAQ. The clonotype was recovered from a man aged 35-49 years with active or convalescent COVID-19. The chain couples TRBV7-8 to TRBJ1-5, with TRBD1 matching 7 bases. Material: peripheral blood. CDR3 nucleotide sequence: TGTGCCAGCAGTCCACGGGACAGAAATCAGCCCCAGCATTTT. It yields the protein CASSPRDRNQPQHF.